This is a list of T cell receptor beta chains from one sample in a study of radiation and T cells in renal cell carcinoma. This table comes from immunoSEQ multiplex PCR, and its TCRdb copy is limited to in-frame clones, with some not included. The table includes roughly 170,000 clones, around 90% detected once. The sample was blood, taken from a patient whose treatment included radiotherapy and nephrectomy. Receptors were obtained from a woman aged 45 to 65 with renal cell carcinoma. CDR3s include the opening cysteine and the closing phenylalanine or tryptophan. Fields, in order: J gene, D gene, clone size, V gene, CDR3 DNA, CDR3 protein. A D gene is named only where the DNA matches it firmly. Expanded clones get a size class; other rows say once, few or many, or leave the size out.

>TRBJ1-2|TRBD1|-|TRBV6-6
TGTGCCAGCACGGCAGGGGGTTTGTATGGCTACACCTTC
CASTAGGLYGYTF
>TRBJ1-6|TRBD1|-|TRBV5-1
TGCGCCAGCAGCTGGGGCGCAGGGGGCGCGGATAATTCACCCCTCCACTTT
CASSWGAGGADNSPLHF
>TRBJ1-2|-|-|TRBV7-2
TGTGCCAGCAGCCCCGAGTGGGGGGATGGCTACACCTTC
CASSPEWGDGYTF
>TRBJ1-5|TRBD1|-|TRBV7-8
TGTGCCAGCAGCTCCTATCAACAGGGGGCGAAGGGTCAGCCCCAGCATTTT
CASSSYQQGAKGQPQHF
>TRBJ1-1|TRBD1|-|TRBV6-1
TGTGCCAGCAGTTCTCGACAGGGGGGCAGAACTGAAGCTTTCTTT
CASSSRQGGRTEAFF
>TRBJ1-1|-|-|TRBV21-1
TGTGCCAGCAGCAAAGTTCAGGGGAGGGTTACTGAAGCTTTCTTT
CASSKVQGRVTEAFF
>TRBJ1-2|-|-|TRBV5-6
TGTGCCAGCAGCCCAGGGTACTATGGCTACACCTTC
CASSPGYYGYTF
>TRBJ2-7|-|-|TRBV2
TGTGCCAGCAGTGAACAAACTTACGAGCAGTACTTC
CASSEQTYEQYF
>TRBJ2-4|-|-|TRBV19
TGTGCCAGTAGTGACGGGGCCGTAGCCAAAAACATTCAGTACTTC
CASSDGAVAKNIQYF
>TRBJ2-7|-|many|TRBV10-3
TGTGCCATCGCGGCTTTCCCCTCCTACGAGCAGTACTTC
CAIAAFPSYEQYF
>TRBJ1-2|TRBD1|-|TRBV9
TGTGCCAGCAGCGTTGAGCCGGGACAGGGTCCCTATGGCTACACCTTC
CASSVEPGQGPYGYTF
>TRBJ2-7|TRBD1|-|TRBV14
TGTGCCAGCAGCCACCCCGGACAGGGGGCGAACGAGCAGTACTTC
CASSHPGQGANEQYF
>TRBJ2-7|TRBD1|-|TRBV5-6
TGTGCCAGCAGCCGATCGACAGGGGACCTCTTCTACGAGCAGTACTTC
CASSRSTGDLFYEQYF
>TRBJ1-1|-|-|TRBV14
TGTGCCAGCAGCCAAGATTGGTCTGAAGCTTTCTTT
CASSQDWSEAFF
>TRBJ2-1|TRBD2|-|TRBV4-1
TGCGCCAGCAGCTCCCCTAGCGGGGGGGCCTACAATGAGCAGTTCTTC
CASSSPSGGAYNEQFF
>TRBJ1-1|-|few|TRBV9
TGTGCCAGCAGCTTCACAGGGAACACTGAAGCTTTCTTT
CASSFTGNTEAFF
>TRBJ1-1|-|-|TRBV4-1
TGCGCCAGCAGCAGCCGGACGGGTGAAGCTTTCTTT
CASSSRTGEAFF
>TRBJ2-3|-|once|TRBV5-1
TGCGCCAGCAGCTTGGCTAGTAGCGGCACAGATACGCAGTATTTT
CASSLASSGTDTQYF
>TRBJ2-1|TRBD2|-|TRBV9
TGTGCCAGCAGCGTAGTGGGGGGGACCGGGAATGAGCAGTTCTTC
CASSVVGGTGNEQFF
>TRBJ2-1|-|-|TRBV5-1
TGCGCCAGGGGCTTCGCGGAGGGTCTCGAGGATGAGCAGTTCTTC
CARGFAEGLEDEQFF
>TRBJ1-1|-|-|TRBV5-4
TGTGCCAGCAGCTTGGTCCGGGGGGGAGTTTCGGACACTGAAGCTTTCTTT
CASSLVRGGVSDTEAFF
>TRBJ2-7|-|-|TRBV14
TGTGCCAGCAGCCGCGAGGGGGGGTTCTCCTACGAGCAGTACTTC
CASSREGGFSYEQYF
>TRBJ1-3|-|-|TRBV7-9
TGTGCCAGCAGCTTATCCCATATCTCTGGAAACACCATATATTTT
CASSLSHISGNTIYF
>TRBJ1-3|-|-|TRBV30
TGTGCCTGGTCCCCCCGCCCCCGCTCTGGAAACACCATATATTTT
CAWSPRPRSGNTIYF
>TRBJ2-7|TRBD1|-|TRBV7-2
TGTGCCAGCAGCTCGGACAGGGGGCTCAACGAGCAGTACTTC
CASSSDRGLNEQYF
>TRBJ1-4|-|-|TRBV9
TGTGCCAGCAGCGTAGAGTGGAATGAAAAACTGTTTTTT
CASSVEWNEKLFF
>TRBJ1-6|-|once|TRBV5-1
TGCGCCAGCAGCTTGGAAGGGAATCGTTCACCCCTCCACTTT
CASSLEGNRSPLHF
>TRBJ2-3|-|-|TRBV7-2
TGTGCCAGCAGCTGGAGGTATGCGGGTAGCACAGATACGCAGTATTTT
CASSWRYAGSTDTQYF
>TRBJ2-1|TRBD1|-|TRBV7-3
TGTGCCAGCAGCTTACACGGGACAGGGGTTTATGAGCAGTTCTTC
CASSLHGTGVYEQFF
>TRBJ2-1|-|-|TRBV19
TGTGCCAGTAGTAGAGACCGCTCGGTGGAGCAGTTCTTC
CASSRDRSVEQFF
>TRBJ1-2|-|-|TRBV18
TGTGCCAGCTCACCACCGAACCGTCGCTATGGCTACACCTTC
CASSPPNRRYGYTF
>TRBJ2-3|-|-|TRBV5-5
TGTGCCAGCAGCTTGCAAGCAGACCCTAGCACAGATACGCAGTATTTT
CASSLQADPSTDTQYF
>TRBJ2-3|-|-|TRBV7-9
TGTGCCAGCAGCTTCCCCCGAGATACGCAGTATTTT
CASSFPRDTQYF
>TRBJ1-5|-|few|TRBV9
TGTGCCAGCAGCGTAGCGGTAGGGGTTGACGGAGATCAGCCCCAGCATTTT
CASSVAVGVDGDQPQHF
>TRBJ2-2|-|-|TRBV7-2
TGTGCCAGCAGCTTAAGGAGGGCGCGGACCGGGGAGCTGTTTTTT
CASSLRRARTGELFF
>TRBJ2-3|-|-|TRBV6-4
TGTGCCAGCAGTGACGGCGGGAGCACAGATACGCAGTATTTT
CASSDGGSTDTQYF
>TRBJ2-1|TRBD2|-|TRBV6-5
TGTGCCAGCAGTCGGACTAGCGGCGCCTACAATGAGCAGTTCTTC
CASSRTSGAYNEQFF
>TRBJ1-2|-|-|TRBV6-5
TGTGCCAGCAGTTCCCATATGGTCTCTGGCTACACCTTC
CASSSHMVSGYTF
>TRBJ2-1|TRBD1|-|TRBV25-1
TGTGCCAGCAGTGGCCTGAATCCGGGACAGGGGTCCTACAATGAGCAGTTCTTC
CASSGLNPGQGSYNEQFF
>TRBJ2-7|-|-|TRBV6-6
TGTGCCAGCAGGAATCGACAGCTAGACTACGAGCAGTACTTC
CASRNRQLDYEQYF
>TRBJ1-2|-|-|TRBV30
TGTGCCTGGAGTGTCTCGGCGGATTATGGCTACACCTTC
CAWSVSADYGYTF
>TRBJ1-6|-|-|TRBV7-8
TGTGCCAGCAGCTCCGGGACGTCCTGGGCACCCCTCCACTTT
CASSSGTSWAPLHF
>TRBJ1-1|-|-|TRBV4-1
TGCGCCAGCAGCCAAGTCAGGATGAACACTGAAGCTTTCTTT
CASSQVRMNTEAFF